This T cell receptor (beta chain) derives from a study of shared clonotypes between healthy human individuals. Per the germline V gene, CDR1 is KGHSH and CDR2 is LQKENI. With 0 bases removed from V and 3 bases from J, the gap between germline ends came to 5 bases. This CDR3 is built from 14 residues. Produced via immunoSEQ multiplex PCR; TCRdb's table is partial and in-frame only. The data show 2 million to 2.5 million clones, about 90% seen once. What was sequenced was naive CD4+ T cells from PBMCs. Subset defined: CD45RA+ positively selected. The chain combines TRBV18 with TRBJ1-4, with D possibly TRBD1 on 5 matching bases. This clonotype originated in a man between 18 and 35 years old in good health. Some clones in this sample may be carry-over from other donors' samples. CDR3 amino acids: CASSPPTANEKLFF. CDR3 coding DNA: TGTGCCAGCTCACCACCGACAGCTAATGAAAAACTGTTTTTT.